This TCR beta chain derives from a study of blood T cell repertoires in COVID-19. Germline CDR1 reads SGHAT; CDR2 reads FQNNGV. V was pared by 6 bases and J by 10 bases, with 16 bases of the junction left unmatched. This CDR3 has 17 residues. Method: immunoSEQ multiplex PCR; TCRdb's copy keeps in-frame clones and lacks some. The table records about 170,000 clones, around 91% of them present only once. This chain links TRBV11-2 with TRBJ2-1; 12 bases map to TRBD2. This receptor was obtained from a woman aged 18 to 35 who had recovered from COVID-19. The sequenced sample consisted of PBMCs or T cells enriched from blood (not recorded which). The CDR3 region has the DNA TGTGCCAGCAGGTCAATCCCCCGTACTAGCGGGGGGAGGGAGCAGTTCTTC. Its protein product is CASRSIPRTSGGREQFF.